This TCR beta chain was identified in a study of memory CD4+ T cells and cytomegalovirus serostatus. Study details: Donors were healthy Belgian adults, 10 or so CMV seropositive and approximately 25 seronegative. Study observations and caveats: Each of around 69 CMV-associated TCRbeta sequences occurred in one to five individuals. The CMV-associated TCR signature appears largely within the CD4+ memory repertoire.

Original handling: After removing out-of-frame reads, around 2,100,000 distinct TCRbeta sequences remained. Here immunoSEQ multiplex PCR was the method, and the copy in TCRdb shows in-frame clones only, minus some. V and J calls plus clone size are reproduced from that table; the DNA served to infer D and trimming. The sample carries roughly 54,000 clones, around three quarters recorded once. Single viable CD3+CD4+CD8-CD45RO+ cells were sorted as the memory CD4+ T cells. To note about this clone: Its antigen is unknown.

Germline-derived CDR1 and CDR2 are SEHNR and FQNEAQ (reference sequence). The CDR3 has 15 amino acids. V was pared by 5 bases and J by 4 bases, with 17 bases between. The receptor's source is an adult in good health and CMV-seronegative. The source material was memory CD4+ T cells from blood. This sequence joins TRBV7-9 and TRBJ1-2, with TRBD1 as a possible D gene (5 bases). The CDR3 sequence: CASSPRDGNLYGYTF. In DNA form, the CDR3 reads TGTGCCAGCAGCCCAAGGGACGGAAATCTCTATGGCTACACCTTC.